The rows below give T cell receptor beta chains drawn from one sample of a study of blood T cell repertoires in COVID-19. TCRdb's table, derived via immunoSEQ multiplex PCR, lists solely in-frame clones and lacks some. Counted here are 100,000 to 120,000 clones, 82% occurring once; the ten biggest clones make up about 15%. The sample was peripheral blood. The receptors were sampled from a woman in her sixties or seventies with acute or convalescent COVID-19. Both conserved end residues are part of each CDR3.

TRBJ1-1	TRBV7-9	CASSFLGADTEAFF
TRBJ2-1	TRBV4-2	CASSQDLSGGYNEQFF
TRBJ2-5	TRBV29-1	CSVSLTGSQTQYF
TRBJ1-5	TRBV9	CASSPGTADSNQPQHF
TRBJ2-5	TRBV24-1	CATSTGGARWETQYF
TRBJ1-2	TRBV29-1	CSVAYQGAYTF
TRBJ1-1	TRBV3-1/TRBV3-2	CASSPGSPGVGTEAFF
TRBJ1-1	TRBV7-9	CASSSRTGSTEAFF
TRBJ2-4	TRBV12-5	CASGLGGAAKNIQYF
TRBJ1-2	TRBV3-1/TRBV3-2	CASSPPGTEGYTF
TRBJ1-1	TRBV28	CASSLFREGTEAFF
TRBJ1-1	TRBV4-1	CASSQVGGAGNTEAFF
TRBJ1-4	TRBV3-1/TRBV3-2	CASSRRQGQGNEKLFF
TRBJ2-1	TRBV5-6	CASSSPRTSGYNEQFF
TRBJ1-5	TRBV14	CASSQDLNSGQVYQPQHF
TRBJ2-5	TRBV5-1	CASSLGTTGGSGETQYF
TRBJ2-5	TRBV5-6	CASEAGGPIETQYF
TRBJ1-6	TRBV19	CASSWSTDSPLHF
TRBJ1-3	TRBV11-3	CASSFRSGAGNTIYF
TRBJ2-1	TRBV28	CASSFAGQGSYNEQFF
TRBJ2-4	TRBV5-6	CASSPRLLVAKNIQYF
TRBJ1-2	TRBV27	CASSLRTGSGYTF
TRBJ2-7	TRBV6-5	CASSIPPREQYF
TRBJ2-1	TRBV4-3	CASSQEVGTGFYNEQFF